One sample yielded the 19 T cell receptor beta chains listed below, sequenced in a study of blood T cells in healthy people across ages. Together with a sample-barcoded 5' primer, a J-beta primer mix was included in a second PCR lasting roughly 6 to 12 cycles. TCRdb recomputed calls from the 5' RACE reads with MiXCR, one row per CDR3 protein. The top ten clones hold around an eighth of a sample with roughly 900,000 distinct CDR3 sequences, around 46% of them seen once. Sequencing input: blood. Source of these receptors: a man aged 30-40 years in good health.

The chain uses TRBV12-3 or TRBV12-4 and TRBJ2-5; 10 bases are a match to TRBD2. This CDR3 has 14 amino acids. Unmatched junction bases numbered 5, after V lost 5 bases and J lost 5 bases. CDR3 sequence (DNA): TGTGCCAGCAGTCGTAGCGGGGGGATCGAGACCCAGTACTTC. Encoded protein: CASSRSGGIETQYF.

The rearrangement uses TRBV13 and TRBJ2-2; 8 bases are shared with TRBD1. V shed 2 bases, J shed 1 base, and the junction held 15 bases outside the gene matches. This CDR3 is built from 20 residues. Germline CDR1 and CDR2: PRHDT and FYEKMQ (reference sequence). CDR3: CASSLLRYETGVRNTGELFF. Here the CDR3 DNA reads TGTGCCAGCAGCTTATTGCGCTACGAGACAGGGGTTAGGAACACCGGGGAGCTGTTTTTT. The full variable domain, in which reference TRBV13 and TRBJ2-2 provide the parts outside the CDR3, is AAGVIQSPRHLIKEKRETATLKCYPIPRHDTVYWYQQGPGQDPQFLISFYEKMQSDKGSIPDRFSAQQFSDYHSELNMSSLELGDSALYFCASSLLRYETGVRNTGELFFGEGSRLTVL.

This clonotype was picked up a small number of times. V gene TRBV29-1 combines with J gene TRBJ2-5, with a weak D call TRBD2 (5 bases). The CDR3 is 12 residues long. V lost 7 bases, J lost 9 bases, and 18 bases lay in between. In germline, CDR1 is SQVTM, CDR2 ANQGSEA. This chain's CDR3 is CSGKDGQAAQYF. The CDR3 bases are TGCAGCGGTAAGGACGGTCAAGCGGCCCAGTACTTC.

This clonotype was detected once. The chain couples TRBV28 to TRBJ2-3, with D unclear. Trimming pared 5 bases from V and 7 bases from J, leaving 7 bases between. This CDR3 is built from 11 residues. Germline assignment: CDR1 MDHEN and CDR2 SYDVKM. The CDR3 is CASSTLHTQYF. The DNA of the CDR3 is TGTGCCAGCAGTACCCTTCATACGCAGTATTTT.

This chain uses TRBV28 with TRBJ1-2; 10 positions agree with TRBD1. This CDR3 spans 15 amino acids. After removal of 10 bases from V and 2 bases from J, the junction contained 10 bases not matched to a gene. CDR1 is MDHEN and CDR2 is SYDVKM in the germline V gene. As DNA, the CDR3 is TGTGCCAACACCAGCCCGGGACAGGGGAACTATGGCTACACCTTC. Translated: CANTSPGQGNYGYTF.

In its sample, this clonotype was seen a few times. DNA for the CDR3: TGTGCCAGCAGCATGGAGGCGTGGCAGGGCTATGGCTACACCTTC. As protein: CASSMEAWQGYGYTF. V gene TRBV12-3 or TRBV12-4 combines with J gene TRBJ1-2; tentative D call: TRBD1 (5 bases). The CDR3 sequence is 15 residues long. Trimming stripped 6 bases from V and 4 bases from J, with 18 bases between.

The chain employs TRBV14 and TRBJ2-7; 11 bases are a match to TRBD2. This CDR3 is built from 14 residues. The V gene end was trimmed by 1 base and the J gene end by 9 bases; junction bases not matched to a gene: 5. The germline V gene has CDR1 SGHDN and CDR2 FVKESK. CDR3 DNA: TGTGCCAGCAGCCAAGCGTCTAGCGGGGGGAGGCAGTACTTC. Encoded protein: CASSQASSGGRQYF.

The CDR3, as DNA: TGTGCCAGCAGCCAAGATGGGTCAGAAGAAGATACGCAGTATTTT. Protein product: CASSQDGSEEDTQYF. V usage is TRBV3-1 and J usage is TRBJ2-3; no clear D gene. Germline loops: CDR1 LGHDT, CDR2 YNNKEL (reference sequence). V lost 0 bases to trimming and J lost 5 bases, with 12 bases between them. This CDR3 region has 15 residues.

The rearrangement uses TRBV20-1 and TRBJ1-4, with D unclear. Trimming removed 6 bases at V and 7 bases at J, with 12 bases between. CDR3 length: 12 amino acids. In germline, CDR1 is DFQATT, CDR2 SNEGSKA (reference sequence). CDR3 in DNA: TGCAGTGCATGGAATCCCCCTGAAAAACTGTTTTTT. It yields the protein CSAWNPPEKLFF.

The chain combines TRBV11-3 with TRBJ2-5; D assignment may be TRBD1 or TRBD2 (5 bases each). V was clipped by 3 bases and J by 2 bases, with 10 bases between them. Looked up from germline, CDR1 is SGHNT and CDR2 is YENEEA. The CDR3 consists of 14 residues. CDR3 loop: CASSFWDGQETQYF. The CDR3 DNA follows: TGTGCCAGCAGCTTTTGGGACGGACAAGAGACCCAGTACTTC.

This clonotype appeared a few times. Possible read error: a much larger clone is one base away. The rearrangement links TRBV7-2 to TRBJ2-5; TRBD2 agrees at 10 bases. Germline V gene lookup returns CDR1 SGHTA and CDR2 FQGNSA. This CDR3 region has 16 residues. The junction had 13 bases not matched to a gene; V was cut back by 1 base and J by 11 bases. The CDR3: CASSLGLAGARDEQYF. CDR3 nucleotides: TGTGCCAGCAGCTTAGGGCTAGCGGGGGCGAGAGATGAGCAGTACTTC.

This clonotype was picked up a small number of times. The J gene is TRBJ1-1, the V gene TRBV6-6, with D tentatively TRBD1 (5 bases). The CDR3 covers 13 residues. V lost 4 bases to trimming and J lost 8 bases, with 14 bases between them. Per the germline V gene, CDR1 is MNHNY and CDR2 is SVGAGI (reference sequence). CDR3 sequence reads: CASSSRGGSEAFF. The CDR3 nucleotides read TGTGCCAGCAGTTCGCGCGGGGGTTCGGAAGCTTTCTTT.

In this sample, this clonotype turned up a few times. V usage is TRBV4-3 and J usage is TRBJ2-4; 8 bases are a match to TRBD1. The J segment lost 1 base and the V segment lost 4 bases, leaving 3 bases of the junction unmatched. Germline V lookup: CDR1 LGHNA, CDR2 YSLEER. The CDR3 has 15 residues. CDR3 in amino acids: CASSLDRAAKNIQYF. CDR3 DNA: TGCGCCAGCAGCCTGGACAGGGCGGCCAAAAACATTCAGTACTTC.

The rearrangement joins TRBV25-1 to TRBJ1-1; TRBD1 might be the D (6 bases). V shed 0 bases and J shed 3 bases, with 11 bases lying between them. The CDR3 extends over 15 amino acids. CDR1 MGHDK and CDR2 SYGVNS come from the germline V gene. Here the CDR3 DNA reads TGTGCCAGCAGTGAATACAAGGGGGGACACACTGAAGCTTTCTTT. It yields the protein CASSEYKGGHTEAFF.

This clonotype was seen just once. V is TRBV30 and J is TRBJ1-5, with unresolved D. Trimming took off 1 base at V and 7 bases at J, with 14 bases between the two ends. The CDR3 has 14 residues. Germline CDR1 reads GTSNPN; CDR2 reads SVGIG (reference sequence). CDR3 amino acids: CAWSALAGRQPQHF. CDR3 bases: TGTGCCTGGAGTGCTCTAGCGGGGAGACAGCCCCAGCATTTT. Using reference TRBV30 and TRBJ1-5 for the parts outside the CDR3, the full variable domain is SQTIHQWPATLVQPVGSPLSLECTVEGTSNPNLYWYRQAAGRGLQLLFYSVGIGQISSEVPQNLSASRPQDRQFILSSKKLLLSDSGFYLCAWSALAGRQPQHFGDGTRLSIL.

The CDR3 bases are TGTGCCAGCAGCTTAGCGGTTCCAGAGACCCAGTACTTC. It translates to CASSLAVPETQYF. The J gene is TRBJ2-5, the V gene TRBV7-2; D call uncertain. CDR1 is SGHTA, CDR2 FQGNSA, per germline. This CDR3 region has 13 residues. V lost 0 bases and J lost 4, with 6 bases in between. The entire variable domain, with the rest obtained from reference TRBV7-2 and TRBJ2-5, is as follows: GAGVSQSPSNKVTEKGKDVELRCDPISGHTALYWYRQSLGQGLEFLIYFQGNSAPDKSGLPSDRFSAERTGGSVSTLTIQRTQQEDSAVYLCASSLAVPETQYFGPGTRLLVL.

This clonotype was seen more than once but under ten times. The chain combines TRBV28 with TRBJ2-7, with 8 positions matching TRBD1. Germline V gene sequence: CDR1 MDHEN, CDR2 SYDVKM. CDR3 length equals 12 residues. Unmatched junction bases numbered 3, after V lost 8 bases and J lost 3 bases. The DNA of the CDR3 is TGTGCCAGCGGACAGGGATACTACGAGCAGTACTTC. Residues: CASGQGYYEQYF.

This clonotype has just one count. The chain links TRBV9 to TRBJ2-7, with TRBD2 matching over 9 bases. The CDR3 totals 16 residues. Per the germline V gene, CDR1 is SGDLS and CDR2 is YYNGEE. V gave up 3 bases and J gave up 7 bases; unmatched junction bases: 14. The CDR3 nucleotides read TGTGCCAGCAGCGGATGGGAGGTAGCGGGGGTACGTGAGCAGTACTTC. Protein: CASSGWEVAGVREQYF.

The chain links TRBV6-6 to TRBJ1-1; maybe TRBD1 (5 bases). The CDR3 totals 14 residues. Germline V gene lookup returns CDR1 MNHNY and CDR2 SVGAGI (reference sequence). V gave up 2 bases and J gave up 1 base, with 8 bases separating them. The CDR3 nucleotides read TGTGCCAGCAGTTACCAGGGATCGAACACTGAAGCTTTCTTT. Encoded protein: CASSYQGSNTEAFF.